This note documents a single TCR beta chain sequence. This entry comes from a study of shared clonotypes between healthy human individuals. Germline values: CDR1 MGHRA, CDR2 YSYEKL. CDR3 size: 15 residues. Positively selected for CCR7, the CD45RO-negative cells used as naive CD8 cells excluded terminally differentiated effector memory CD45RA+ cells. Sequencing used immunoSEQ multiplex PCR; TCRdb keeps in-frame clones, though not all of them. This sample carries 1.5 million to 2.5 million clones, about 95% of them seen once, and the ten largest clones take under 1.5%. Sequencing used naive CD8+ T cells sorted from blood. J is TRBJ2-5 and V is TRBV4-1, with D possibly TRBD1 on 5 matching bases. The better agreement between TRBJ2-7 and the DNA end casts doubt on the J call. This clonotype originated in a man in his late teens or twenties in good health. The CDR3 spells CASSQGTLSSYEQYF. The CDR3 DNA follows: TGCGCCAGCAGCCAAGGGACACTGAGCTCCTACGAGCAGTACTTC.